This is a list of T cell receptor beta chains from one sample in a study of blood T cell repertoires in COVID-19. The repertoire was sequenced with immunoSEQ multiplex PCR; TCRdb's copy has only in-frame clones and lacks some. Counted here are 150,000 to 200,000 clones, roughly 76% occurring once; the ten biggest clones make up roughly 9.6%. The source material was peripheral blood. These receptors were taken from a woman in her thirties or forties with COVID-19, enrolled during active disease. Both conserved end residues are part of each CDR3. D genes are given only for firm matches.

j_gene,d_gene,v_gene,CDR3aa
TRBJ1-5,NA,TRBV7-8,CASSIGRGKGNQPQHF
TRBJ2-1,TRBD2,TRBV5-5,CASSASGRNYNEQFF
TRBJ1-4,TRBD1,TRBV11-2,CASSLGAGGTLNEKLFF
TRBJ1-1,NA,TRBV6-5,CASSYFGGTEAFF
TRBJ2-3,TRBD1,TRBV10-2,CASGPTGLTDTQYF
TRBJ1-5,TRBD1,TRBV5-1,CASSLGAGGGNQPQHF
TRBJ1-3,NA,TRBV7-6,CASSPSNTIYF
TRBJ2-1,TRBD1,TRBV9,CASSSKRDRGLNEQFF
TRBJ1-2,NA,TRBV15,CATSRSGVGGYTF
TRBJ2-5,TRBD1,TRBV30,CAWRGQGTALGETQYF
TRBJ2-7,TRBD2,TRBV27,CASSFGGTEQYF
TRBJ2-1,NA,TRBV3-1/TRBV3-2,CASKDSERGEQFF
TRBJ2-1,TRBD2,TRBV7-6,CASSPRTSGGGGNEQFF
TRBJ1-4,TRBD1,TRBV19,CASREPGQGIEKLFF
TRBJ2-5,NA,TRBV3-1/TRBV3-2,CASSQGPGEQETQYF
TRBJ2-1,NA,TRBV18,CASSPGLLDEQFF
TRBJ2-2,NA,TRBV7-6,CASSLGAARSTGELFF
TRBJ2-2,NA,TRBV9,CASSVATGWGTGELFF
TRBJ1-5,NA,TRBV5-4,CASSLGGVRNQPQHF
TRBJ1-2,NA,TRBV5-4,CASNPAGADYGYTF
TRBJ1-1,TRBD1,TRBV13,CASSFRDRNTEAFF
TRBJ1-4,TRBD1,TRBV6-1,CASRTGASGEKLFF
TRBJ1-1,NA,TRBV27,CASSLQGLNTEAFF
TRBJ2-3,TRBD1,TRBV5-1,CASSFRQGLLGTDTQYF
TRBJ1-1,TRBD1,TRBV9,CASSVTTGGAEAFF
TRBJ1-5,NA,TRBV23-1,CASSHPAADRKRRQPQHF
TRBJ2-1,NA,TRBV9,CASSVESIPGHEQFF
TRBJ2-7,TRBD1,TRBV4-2,CASSQPGQGPEQYF
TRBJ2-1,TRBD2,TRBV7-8,CASSINFGGGIYNEQFF
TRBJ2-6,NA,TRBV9,CASSAGLGGANVLTF